This entry features one T cell receptor (beta chain) sequence. What this receptor recognizes is not known. No base qualities exist here, and no much larger clone lies one base off it. This sample was taken from a study of cytomegalovirus exposure and HLA in healthy donors (dated by TCRdb to between 2016 and 2019). With regard to the full study: An earlier analysis of approximately 550 of the donors reported more than 250 Gb of sequence data and some 120 million unique TCR beta sequences from 150 million to 200 million T cells. Among the roughly 370 genotyped donors, under 90% belonged to the genetic ancestry cluster associated with self-reported Caucasian donors. Because of strong linkage in the cohort, roughly five DR-DQ haplotypes were treated as single units for association and clustering. Besides the first cohort of roughly 640 subjects, a separate validation cohort made up of 95 to 150 different subjects was used. HLA typing included class I and class II loci at four-digit resolution. Among roughly 370 genotyped donors of the cohort, an average of roughly 240,000 unique TCR beta nucleotide sequences were sequenced per donor, roughly a sixth of them non-productive. A later genetic analysis used genome-wide SNP genotypes for about three fifths of the roughly 700 donors, treating that subset as a discovery cohort. The study was designed to test whether signatures of past pathogen exposure could be identified by cataloging public T cell receptors. An early release that covered more than 550 HLA-typed donors contained approximately 300 gigabases of sequencing data and tens of millions of unique TCR sequences. The study used immunosequencing to profile the T cell repertoires of approximately 690 subjects and linked those repertoires to cytomegalovirus serostatus. Typing coverage differed by locus: A, B, C, DRB1 and DQB1 were typed in roughly 620-640 donors, DQA1 in about 550, DPA1 in 600 to 610, and DPB1 in around 490. Alongside the repertoire data, information on donor age, sex, ethnicity and CMV serostatus was compiled. Every discovery cohort repertoire had been produced on one sequencing platform. High-throughput TCR immunosequencing, statistical association of individual TCRs with disease status, and machine learning were combined to predict cytomegalovirus infection status. A later analysis re-examined previously published TCR beta repertoires from more than 650 donors and added high-resolution HLA genotyping to investigate patterns of TCR occurrence. To decide whether each TCR beta V gene segment behaved as functional or pseudogenic, an earlier analysis of some 600 of the donors relied on high-throughput TCR beta sequencing. Rather than drawing on any new phenotypic data, the later analysis identified candidate immune exposures from TCR beta sequences and the way those sequences occurred across donors.

The library came from the immunoSEQ multiplex PCR assay. For the multiplex PCR, a mixture combining 60 forward primers for TCR Vbeta segments and 13 reverse primers for TCR Jbeta segments was used. Amplification of the CDR3 region of rearranged TCR beta genes was performed with a multiplex PCR assay on genomic DNA. Amplified TCR beta libraries were sequenced as 87-base-pair reads on the Illumina HiSeq System. In the authors' own workflow: Across the roughly 700 repertoires, a later analysis counted roughly 84 million unique TCR beta chains, roughly 11 million of which were shared by at least two donors. To remove PCR and sequencing errors, raw reads were error-corrected and collapsed into unique sequences using a nearest-neighbor algorithm that merged closely related sequences. Alignment of CDR3 sequences to IMGT reference sequences was used to assign V, D and J gene segments. Each retained sequence needed at least a six-nucleotide match to both a V gene segment and a J gene segment. Rearrangements were classified as productive when the CDR3 lacked stop codons and remained in frame with V and J, and all other rearrangements were classified as non-productive. CDR3 was defined by IMGT convention, running from the second conserved V-encoded cysteine to the conserved J-encoded phenylalanine. The earlier analysis of some 580 of the donors excluded any sequence lacking an unambiguous match to a single V gene segment. An earlier analysis of a few hundred of the donors called V segments functional above 56.7% productive rearrangements and segregating when the between-donor standard deviation exceeded 5%. A statistical classification framework was developed to diagnose cytomegalovirus status using the catalog of TCR beta chain sequences. V and J gene assignment, in a later analysis, came from comparing TCR nucleotide sequences with IMGT/GENE-DB human TR gene sequences. A later analysis assigned CDR3 sequences and most-parsimonious VDJ recombination scenarios with the TCRdist pipeline. In a later analysis, each TCR beta chain was defined by its CDR3 amino acid sequence together with its V-gene family, and reads lacking a unique V-gene family were excluded. In a later analysis, nearly 600 highly shared, low-generation-probability nucleotide sequences were removed to address suspected cross-contamination and a sequencing artifact. For each public chain, a later analysis derived a clonal expansion index from normalized ranks of inferred template counts within each repertoire. A later analysis computed generation probabilities with a VDJ recombination model fitted to out-of-frame rearrangements, and checked the results against IGoR. Hypergeometric tests were used in a later analysis to score TCR-TCR, TCR-HLA and TCR-CMV co-occurrence, with a repertoire-size bias correction applied to the TCR pairs. In a later analysis, false discovery rates were estimated by permuting HLA or CMV assignments 20 times. In a later analysis, co-occurring TCRs were grouped with DBSCAN, and TCRdist sequence similarity was added when clustering was performed within HLA-allele-positive subsets. For co-occurrence clustering, repertoires with fewer than 30,000 or more than 120,000 public chains were excluded, along with roughly 5 repertoires with anomalous nucleotide sharing. Imported from immuneACCESS, the table was reduced by TCRdb to in-frame sequences with V and J called. These copies leave out some clones; in studies compared against another copy, an unresolved V gene accounts for under half, and the cause of the remainder is not known. V and J calls plus clone size are reproduced from that table; the DNA served to infer D and trimming. The sample has 95,000 to 110,000 clones on record, nearly 80% of them singletons. Clones ranked in the top ten supply roughly 5% of the sample.

Findings and caveats that apply to the study as a whole: An earlier analysis of approximately 500 of the donors showed that most TCR beta V segments appeared in productive rearrangements either about 87% or about 30% of the time, which broadly matched IMGT annotations. According to a later genetic analysis, donors in an Asian-associated ancestry cluster had fewer N-insertions in productive TCRs than the approximately 700-donor mean. Specific HLA alleles were associated with some 15,000 TCR beta sequences at a false discovery rate of 0.05 in a later analysis. A cluster of highly shared sequence variants was judged likely to represent a technical artifact of the sequencing pipeline. Most TCR sequences were observed very rarely across donors, whereas some public TCRs were present in many individuals. A later genetic analysis associated a missense DCLRE1C variant with V-gene and J-gene trimming of TCR beta chains, and an independent cohort replicated the association. The authors suggested that the approach could potentially be generalized to other disease states and immunological phenotypes. A further reported finding was that TCR beta sequences accurately predicted the HLA-A and HLA-B alleles for most subjects in the first cohort. Compared with equally common non-associated chains, HLA-associated TCR beta chains in a later analysis were more clonally expanded and had lower generation probabilities. Cytomegalovirus status was reported to be diagnosed by the classifier with high specificity and sensitivity in both the original and validation cohorts. Because counts were too low, 15 to 20 rarely observed V segments, including chromosome 9 orphons, were excluded from the earlier analysis of 587 of the donors. In a later analysis, several top co-occurrence clusters were reported to appear linked to parvovirus B19, influenza, CMV and Epstein-Barr virus. Linkage disequilibrium might explain the correlated functional status among segregating V segments, but an unknown experimental factor could not be ruled out. In a later analysis, the rate of TCR association differed among HLA loci, with DRB1 alleles having the most associated TCRs and HLA-C alleles having the fewest. Because some donors lacked HLA typing at each locus, the association tests relied only on the typed subset. Presence/absence analyses assumed roughly uniform sequencing depth across donors, an assumption that may not hold. According to a later analysis, most CMV-associated TCR beta chains appeared to be HLA-restricted, and the HLA associations seemed to be driven largely by CMV exposure. In vitro tests confirmed that a few of the cytomegalovirus-associated TCR beta chains recognize cytomegalovirus antigens. When HLA alleles, especially DR and DQ, strongly co-occurred, attributing TCR associations to individual alleles was difficult. Some IMGT-functional V segments, including TRBV6-2 and TRBV6-3, could not be distinguished by the 87-base-pair reads and were therefore excluded. In the study, about 150 TCR beta chains were listed as associated with cytomegalovirus. CMV serostatus was the only immune exposure information available for the cohort. The cohort was sequenced for TCR beta chains only, and without alpha or paired-chain data the features that could be detected were limited.

Its CDR3 holds 15 amino acids, cysteine through phenylalanine. Only the CDR3 DNA is retained, 45 bases long and in frame from the first base. For CDR1 and CDR2, the germline V gene lists SGHAT and FQNNGV. V and J are truncated by 4 bases and 5 bases respectively, leaving an intervening sequence of 12 bases. The cohort was made up of 500 to 800 healthy bone marrow donors. All cohort members were sampled while nominally healthy, although unrecorded immune exposures were likely present. The donor tested CMV seropositive and was one of the 289 seropositive cohort members. A peripheral blood sample was provided by each donor, and peripheral blood mononuclear cells were used for TCR beta sequencing. The Qiagen DNeasy Blood Extraction Kit was used to extract genomic DNA from the blood cell samples.

Here the chain combines TRBV11-2 and TRBJ1-6, with TRBD1 tentatively as D gene (6 bases match). The sample was PBMCs. The sequence was collected from a man in his 60s in good health and CMV-seropositive. The nucleotides read TGTGCCAGCAGCTCGTACGCAGGGGATAATTCACCCCTCCACTTT. Translated, it reads CASSSYAGDNSPLHF. The entire variable domain, with the stretches around the CDR3 drawn from the reference TRBV11-2 and TRBJ1-6 proteins, is EAGVAQSPRYKIIEKRQSVAFWCNPISGHATLYWYQQILGQGPKLLIQFQNNGVVDDSQLPKDRFSAERLKGVDSTLKIQPAKLEDSAVYLCASSSYAGDNSPLHFGNGTRLTVT.